What follows is one T cell receptor (beta chain) and its context. The antigen remains unidentified. The data are from a study of response to subunit inactivated influenza vaccine. General study results and limits: The authors suggested that every seasonal influenza vaccination recruits few new T cells.

In TCRdb, the RT-PCR reads were re-called with MiXCR into one record per CDR3 protein. The data hold approximately 700,000 distinct CDR3 sequences, with around a sixth observed a single time. Germline CDR1 is LGHDT and CDR2 is YNNKEL (reference sequence). V dropped 5 bases and J dropped 4; count of bases not matched to a gene: 4. This CDR3 spans 15 amino acids. This receptor was identified in a man aged 45 to 65 who received an inactivated influenza vaccine. Sequencing was performed on PBMCs from blood, taken roughly 12 days after vaccination. The chain has TRBV3-1 and TRBJ2-2; 10 positions match TRBD2. This CDR3 is CASSGSGRATGELFF. The CDR3 DNA reads as TGTGCCAGCAGCGGGAGCGGGAGGGCCACCGGGGAGCTGTTTTTT.